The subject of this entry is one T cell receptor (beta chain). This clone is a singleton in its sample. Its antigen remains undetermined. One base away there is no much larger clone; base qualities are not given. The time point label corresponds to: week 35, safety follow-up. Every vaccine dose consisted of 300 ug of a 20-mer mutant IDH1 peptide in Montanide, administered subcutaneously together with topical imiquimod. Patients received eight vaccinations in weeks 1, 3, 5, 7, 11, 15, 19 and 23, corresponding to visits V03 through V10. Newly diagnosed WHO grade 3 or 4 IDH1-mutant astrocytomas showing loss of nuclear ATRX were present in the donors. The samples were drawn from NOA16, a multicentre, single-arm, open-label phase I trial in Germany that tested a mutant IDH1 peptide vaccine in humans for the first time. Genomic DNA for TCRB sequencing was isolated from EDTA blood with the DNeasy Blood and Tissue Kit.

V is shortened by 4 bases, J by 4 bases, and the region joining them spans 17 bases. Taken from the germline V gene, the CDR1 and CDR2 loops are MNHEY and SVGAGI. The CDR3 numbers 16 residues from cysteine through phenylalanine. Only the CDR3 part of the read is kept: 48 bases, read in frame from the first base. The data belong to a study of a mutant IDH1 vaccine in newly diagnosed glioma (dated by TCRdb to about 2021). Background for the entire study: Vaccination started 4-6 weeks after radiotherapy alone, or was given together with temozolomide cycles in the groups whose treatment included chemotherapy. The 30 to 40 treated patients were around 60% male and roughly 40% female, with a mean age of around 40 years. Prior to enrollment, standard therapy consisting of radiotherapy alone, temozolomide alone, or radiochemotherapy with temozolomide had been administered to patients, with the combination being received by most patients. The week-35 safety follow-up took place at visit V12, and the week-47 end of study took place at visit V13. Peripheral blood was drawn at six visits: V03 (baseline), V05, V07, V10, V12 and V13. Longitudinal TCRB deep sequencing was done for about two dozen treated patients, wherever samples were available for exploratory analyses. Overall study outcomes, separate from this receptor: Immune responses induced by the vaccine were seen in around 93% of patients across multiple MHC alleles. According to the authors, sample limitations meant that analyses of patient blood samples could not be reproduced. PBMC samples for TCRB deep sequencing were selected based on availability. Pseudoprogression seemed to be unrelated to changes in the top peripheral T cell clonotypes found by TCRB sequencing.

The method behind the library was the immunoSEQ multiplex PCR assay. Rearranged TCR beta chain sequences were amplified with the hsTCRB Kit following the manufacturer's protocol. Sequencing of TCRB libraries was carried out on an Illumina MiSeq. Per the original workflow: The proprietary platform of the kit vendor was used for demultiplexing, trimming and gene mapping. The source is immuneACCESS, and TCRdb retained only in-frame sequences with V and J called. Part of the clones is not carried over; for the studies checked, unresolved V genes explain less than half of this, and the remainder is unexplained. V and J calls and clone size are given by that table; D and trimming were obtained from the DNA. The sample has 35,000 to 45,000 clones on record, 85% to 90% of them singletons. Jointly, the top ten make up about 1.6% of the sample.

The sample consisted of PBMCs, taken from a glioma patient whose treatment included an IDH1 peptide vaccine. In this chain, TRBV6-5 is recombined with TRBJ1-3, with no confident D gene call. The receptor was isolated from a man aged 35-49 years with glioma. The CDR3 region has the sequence CASSSTGGFVGNTIYF. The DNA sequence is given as TGTGCCAGCAGTTCGACCGGAGGGTTCGTCGGAAACACCATATATTTT.